These T cell receptor beta chains were read from a single sample in a study of blood T cells in healthy people across ages. TCRdb fed the 5' RACE reads into MiXCR, producing one record per CDR3 protein. Of approximately 1.5 million distinct CDR3 sequences listed, 35% to 45% are singletons. The sequenced material came from blood. These receptors came from a woman aged 18-35 years in good health. The CDR3 runs from the conserved cysteine through the conserved F or W. A D gene is named only where the DNA matches it firmly. The size of a clone is reported for some rows only, either as once, few or many, or as a class for expanded clones.

D	length	size	V	J	CDR3	DNA
TRBD1	14	few	TRBV7-2	TRBJ2-7	CASSRDRGRYEQYF	TGTGCCAGCAGCCGCGACAGGGGGAGGTACGAGCAGTACTTC
-	12	-	TRBV14	TRBJ2-7	CASSQVSPEQYF	TGTGCCAGCAGCCAAGTTTCTCCCGAGCAGTACTTC
TRBD1	16	-	TRBV20-1	TRBJ2-7	CSASHRQGVSYNEQYF	TGCAGTGCTAGTCACCGACAGGGTGTCTCCTACAATGAGCAGTACTTC
-	14	many	TRBV7-2	TRBJ2-1	CASSLAGRNNEQFF	TGTGCCAGCAGCTTAGCGGGGCGAAACAATGAGCAGTTCTTC
TRBD1	14	-	TRBV30	TRBJ1-1	CAWSAGQGVTEAFF	TGTGCCTGGAGTGCCGGACAGGGGGTAACTGAAGCTTTCTTT
TRBD2	14	few	TRBV20-1	TRBJ2-1	CSASRGGPGNEQFF	TGCAGTGCTAGCCGGGGGGGGCCTGGCAATGAGCAGTTCTTC
-	13	-	TRBV7-9	TRBJ2-7	CASGGRESYEQYF	TGTGCCAGCGGGGGCAGGGAGTCCTACGAGCAGTACTTC
-	17	-	TRBV7-8	TRBJ1-1	CASSLAKLGRENTEAFF	TGTGCCAGCAGCTTAGCTAAGCTGGGACGGGAGAACACTGAAGCTTTCTTT
TRBD2	18	-	TRBV20-1	TRBJ2-3	CSAGDRTSGFSSTDTQYF	TGCAGTGCTGGGGACAGGACTAGCGGTTTTTCTAGCACAGATACGCAGTATTTT
TRBD1	14	many	TRBV12-3/TRBV12-4	TRBJ2-5	CASSPDRVYNEQYF	TGTGCCAGCAGTCCCGACAGGGTCTACAATGAGCAGTACTTC
-	12	few	TRBV20-1	TRBJ2-2	CSAATDTGELFF	TGCAGTGCGGCGACGGACACCGGGGAGCTGTTTTTT
TRBD2	16	-	TRBV14	TRBJ2-1	CASSQFLAGGHNEQFF	TGTGCCAGCAGCCAATTCCTAGCGGGAGGGCACAATGAGCAGTTCTTC
TRBD1	13	many	TRBV7-9	TRBJ1-5	CASSPGTDQPQHF	TGCGCCAGCAGCCCCGGGACAGATCAGCCCCAGCATTTT
-	14	few	TRBV7-2	TRBJ1-2	CASSPRQLVYGYTF	TGTGCCAGCAGCCCCAGACAACTTGTCTATGGCTACACCTTC
-	13	-	TRBV29-1	TRBJ2-7	CSVGGWESYEQYF	TGCAGCGTTGGGGGTTGGGAGTCCTACGAGCAGTACTTC
-	17	-	TRBV12-3/TRBV12-4	TRBJ2-3	CASSLARHSGSTDTQYF	TGTGCCAGCAGTTTAGCGCGCCACAGTGGGAGCACAGATACGCAGTATTTT
TRBD1	14	many	TRBV29-1	TRBJ2-3	CSVLGQKFTDTQYF	TGCAGCGTTTTGGGACAGAAATTCACAGATACGCAGTATTTT
TRBD2	17	-	TRBV7-2	TRBJ2-5	CASSLVPSGGERETQYF	TGTGCCAGCAGCTTAGTTCCTAGCGGGGGGGAGAGGGAGACCCAGTACTTC
TRBD1	15	-	TRBV11-2	TRBJ1-2	CASSLVYGTGFGYTF	TGTGCCAGCAGCTTAGTTTACGGGACAGGCTTTGGCTACACCTTC
-	12	-	TRBV10-1	TRBJ2-2	CASSEFAGELFF	TGCGCCAGCAGTGAGTTTGCCGGGGAGCTGTTTTTT
-	15	-	TRBV11-2	TRBJ2-3	CASSHYRVGADTQYF	TGTGCCAGCAGCCATTACAGGGTCGGCGCAGATACGCAGTATTTT
-	12	-	TRBV20-1	TRBJ2-7	CSASFGPYEQYF	TGCAGTGCTAGTTTCGGTCCCTACGAGCAGTACTTC
-	15	-	TRBV19	TRBJ2-1	CASSIEKGPPDEQFF	TGTGCCAGTAGTATAGAGAAGGGACCGCCGGATGAGCAGTTCTTC
-	13	few	TRBV12-3/TRBV12-4	TRBJ1-3	CASSHNSGNTIYF	TGTGCCAGCAGTCACAACTCTGGAAACACCATATATTTT
-	15	-	TRBV27	TRBJ1-4	CASSPSPGAREKLFF	TGTGCCAGCAGTCCATCTCCGGGGGCTCGAGAAAAACTGTTTTTT
-	15	-	TRBV11-2	TRBJ2-7	CASGSPGLRAYEQYF	TGTGCCAGCGGATCTCCGGGACTCCGTGCCTACGAGCAGTACTTC
TRBD1	15	-	TRBV4-1	TRBJ2-5	CTSSQVTGRTETQYF	TGCACCAGCAGCCAAGTGACAGGGCGGACGGAGACCCAGTACTTC
-	14	-	TRBV7-2	TRBJ1-1	CASSKEGPGTEAFF	TGTGCCAGCAGCAAAGAAGGTCCGGGGACTGAAGCTTTCTTT
-	13	-	TRBV20-1	TRBJ2-2	CSARGPRDRELFF	TGCAGTGCTAGGGGACCGCGTGACCGGGAGCTGTTTTTT
-	14	-	TRBV4-1	TRBJ1-1	CASSQAEYNTETFF	TGCGCCAGCAGCCAAGCCGAATATAACACTGAAACTTTCTTT
-	13	few	TRBV14	TRBJ1-2	CASSTLEIGGYTF	TGTGCCAGCAGCACCCTTGAGATAGGGGGCTACACCTTC